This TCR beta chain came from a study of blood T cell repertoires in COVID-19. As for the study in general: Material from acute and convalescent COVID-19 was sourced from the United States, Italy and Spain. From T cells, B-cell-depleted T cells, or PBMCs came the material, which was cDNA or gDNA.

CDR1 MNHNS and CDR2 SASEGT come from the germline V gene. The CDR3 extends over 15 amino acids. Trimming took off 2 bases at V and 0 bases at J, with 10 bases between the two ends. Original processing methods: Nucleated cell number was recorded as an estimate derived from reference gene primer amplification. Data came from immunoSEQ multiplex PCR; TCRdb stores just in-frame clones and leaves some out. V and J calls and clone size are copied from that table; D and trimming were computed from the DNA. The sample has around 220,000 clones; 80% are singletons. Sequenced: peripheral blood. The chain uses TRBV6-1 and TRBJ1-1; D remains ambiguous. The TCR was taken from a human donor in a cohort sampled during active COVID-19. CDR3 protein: CASSENGVLNTEAFF. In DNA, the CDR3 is TGTGCCAGCAGTGAAAACGGAGTCTTGAACACTGAAGCTTTCTTT.